The source of this T cell receptor beta chain is a study of blood T cells in healthy people across ages. A second PCR of 7 to 11 cycles used a sample-barcoded 5' primer and a J-beta primer mix. TCRdb itself ran the 5' RACE reads through MiXCR, one entry per CDR3 protein. The sample contains under 2,000,000 distinct CDR3 sequences, 40% to 55% of which appear only once. Germline assignment: CDR1 MNHEY and CDR2 SVGAGI. V gave up 8 bases and J gave up 7 bases; unmatched junction bases: 12. The CDR3 is 15 amino acids. All donors came from Russia, were Caucasian and healthy, and spanned ages about 6 to 90. The sequencing input was blood. This rearrangement joins TRBV6-5 to TRBJ1-4, with 8 bases identical to TRBD1. This receptor was identified in a woman aged 40-49 years in good health. The DNA of the CDR3 is TGTGCCAGCGGGAAGCGGGGGACAGGTGTTGAAAAACTGTTTTTT. This encodes CASGKRGTGVEKLFF.